The 9 T cell receptor beta chains reported below all come from one sample, sequenced in a study of blood T cell repertoires in COVID-19. The table came from immunoSEQ multiplex PCR; TCRdb's copy has only in-frame clones and leaves some out. The data hold fewer than 200,000 clones, with 65% to 85% observed a single time. The sample taken for sequencing was PBMCs or T cells enriched from blood (not recorded which). The receptors come from a woman aged 30 to 39 who had been exposed to COVID-19.

This clone was seen a handful of times. This chain connects TRBV28 to TRBJ1-1; 10 nucleotides agree with TRBD1. This CDR3 comprises 14 residues. The V gene end was trimmed by 8 bases and the J gene end by 7 bases; junction bases not matched to a gene: 10. Germline V CDR1 and CDR2: MDHEN, SYDVKM. The chain's CDR3 is CASGTGANGYEAFF. CDR3 nucleotides: TGTGCCAGCGGGACAGGGGCGAATGGCTATGAAGCTTTCTTT.

The chain employs TRBV9 and TRBJ2-7; D ambiguous. V lost 0 bases and J 1 base, leaving 5 bases between the germline ends. Looked up from germline, CDR1 is SGDLS and CDR2 is YYNGEE. CDR3 length equals 13 residues. CDR3 nucleotide sequence: TGTGCCAGCAGCGTAGCCCCATCCTACGAGCAGTACTTC. Amino acids: CASSVAPSYEQYF.

This clone appeared a single time. J is TRBJ1-2 and V is TRBV2, with D hard to call. CDR3 length: 13 amino acids. Per the germline V gene, CDR1 is SNHLY and CDR2 is FYNNEI. V was trimmed by 4 bases and J by 5 bases, leaving 11 bases between them. CDR3 bases: TGTGCCAGCAGTGGCGGGGTACGGTATGGCTACACCTTC. Protein: CASSGGVRYGYTF.

V and J are TRBV5-4 and TRBJ2-7, with 9 bases lining up with TRBD2. The J segment lost 5 bases and the V segment lost 0 bases, leaving 15 bases of the junction unmatched. The CDR3 covers 18 residues. The V gene's germline CDR1 is SGHNT and CDR2 YYREEE (reference sequence). Here the CDR3 DNA reads TGTGCCAGCAGCTTGGCTGGGCGGCTGGGCGGGGGGGAGCACGAGCAGTACTTC. It is translated as CASSLAGRLGGGEHEQYF.

The chain combines TRBV6-5 with TRBJ1-5; 8 bases agree with TRBD1. The length of the CDR3 is 15 residues. Germline CDR1 is MNHEY and CDR2 is SVGAGI. V shed 4 bases and J 6 bases; nucleotides not matched to a gene: 8. DNA of the CDR3: TGTGCCAGCAGTTCCGGACAGGGAGTGGCTCAGCCCCAGCATTTT. Its protein product is CASSSGQGVAQPQHF.

This clone came up a few times. V usage is TRBV3-1 (or the pseudogene TRBV3-2) and J usage is TRBJ2-4, with TRBD2 matching 9 bases. This CDR3 is built from 17 residues. CDR1 and CDR2 from the germline V gene are LGHDT and YNNKEL (reference sequence). J gave up 3 bases and V 4 bases, and 10 bases lay outside the gene matches. The CDR3 DNA sequence: TGTGCCAGCAGCCCTTACGGCGGGGGGGCGGGCAAAAACATTCAGTACTTC. Translated: CASSPYGGGAGKNIQYF.

The chain carries TRBV5-1 and TRBJ1-1; TRBD1 might be the D (5 bases). This CDR3 has 14 residues. The germline CDR1 and CDR2 sequences are SGHRS and YFSETQ. V was trimmed by 6 bases and J by 4 bases, leaving 16 bases between them. The CDR3, as DNA: TGCGCCAGCAAGGGCGACGGGGGGAGCACTGAAGCTTTCTTT. It translates to CASKGDGGSTEAFF.

This chain links TRBV5-6 with TRBJ1-1, with TRBD1 matching 7 bases. V was pared by 4 bases and J by 2 bases, with 5 bases of the junction left unmatched. The germline gives CDR1 SGHDT, CDR2 YYEEEE. The CDR3 is made up of 14 amino acids. The CDR3 reads CASSLQGRNTEAFF. CDR3 nucleotides: TGTGCCAGCAGCCTACAGGGGCGCAACACTGAAGCTTTCTTT.

The V gene is TRBV10-3, the J gene TRBJ2-3; D remains ambiguous. Germline CDR1 is ENHRY and CDR2 is SYGVKD. The V end lost 6 bases, the J end lost 5 bases, and 6 bases lay between the germline ends. This CDR3 comprises 11 residues. The DNA for the CDR3 is TGTGCCATCAGCGACTTAGATACGCAGTATTTT. It translates to CAISDLDTQYF.